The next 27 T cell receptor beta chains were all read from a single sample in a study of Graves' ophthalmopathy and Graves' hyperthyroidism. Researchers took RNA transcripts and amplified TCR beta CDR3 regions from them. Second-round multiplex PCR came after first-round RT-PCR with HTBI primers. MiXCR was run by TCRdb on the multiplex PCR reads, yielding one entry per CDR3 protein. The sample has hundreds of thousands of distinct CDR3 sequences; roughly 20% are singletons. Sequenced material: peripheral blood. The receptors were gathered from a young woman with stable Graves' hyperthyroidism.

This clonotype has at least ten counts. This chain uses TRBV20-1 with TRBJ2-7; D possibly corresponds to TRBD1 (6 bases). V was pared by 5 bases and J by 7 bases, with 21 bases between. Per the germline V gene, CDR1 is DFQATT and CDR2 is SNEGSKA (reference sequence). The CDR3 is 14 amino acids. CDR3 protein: CSAPRTVGGGEQYF. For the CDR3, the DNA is TGCAGTGCTCCTCGGACAGTGGGCGGAGGAGAGCAGTACTTC.

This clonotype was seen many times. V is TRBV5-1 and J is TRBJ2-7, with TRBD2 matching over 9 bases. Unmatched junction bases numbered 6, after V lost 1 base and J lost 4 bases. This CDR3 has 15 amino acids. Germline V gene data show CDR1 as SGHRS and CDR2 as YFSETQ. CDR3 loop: CASSLMAGGRYEQYF. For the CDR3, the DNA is TGCGCCAGCAGCTTGATGGCGGGAGGGAGGTACGAGCAGTACTTC.

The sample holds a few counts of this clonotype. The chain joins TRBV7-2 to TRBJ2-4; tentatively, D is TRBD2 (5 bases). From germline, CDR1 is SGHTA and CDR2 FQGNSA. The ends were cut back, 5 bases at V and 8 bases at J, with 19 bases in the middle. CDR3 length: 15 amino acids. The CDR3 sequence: CASSPSGLYVDIQYF. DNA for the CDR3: TGTGCCAGCAGCCCGTCGGGGTTGTATGTGGACATTCAGTACTTC. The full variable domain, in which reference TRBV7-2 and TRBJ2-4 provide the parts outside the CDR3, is GAGVSQSPSNKVTEKGKDVELRCDPISGHTALYWYRQSLGQGLEFLIYFQGNSAPDKSGLPSDRFSAERTGGSVSTLTIQRTQQEDSAVYLCASSPSGLYVDIQYFGAGTRLSVL.

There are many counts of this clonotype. This CDR3 reads CASSARSSGASYEQYF. CDR3 nucleotides: TGTGCCAGCAGTGCCCGGTCTAGCGGGGCTTCCTACGAGCAGTACTTC. This chain connects TRBV2 to TRBJ2-7; 9 bases are shared with TRBD2. Germline lookup yields CDR1 SNHLY and CDR2 FYNNEI. The CDR3 consists of 16 residues. Trimming took 4 bases from V and 1 from J; bases not matched to a gene: 8.

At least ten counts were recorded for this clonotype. The CDR3 protein is CASMGHLGSGQPQHF. CDR3 DNA: TGTGCCAGCATGGGGCATCTGGGGTCGGGCCAGCCCCAGCATTTT. The rearrangement joins TRBV6-2 or TRBV6-3 to TRBJ1-5; tentatively, D is TRBD1 (5 bases). V was pared by 7 bases and J by 7 bases, with 20 bases between. Germline lookup yields CDR1 MNHEY and CDR2 SVGEGT. CDR3 length equals 15 residues.

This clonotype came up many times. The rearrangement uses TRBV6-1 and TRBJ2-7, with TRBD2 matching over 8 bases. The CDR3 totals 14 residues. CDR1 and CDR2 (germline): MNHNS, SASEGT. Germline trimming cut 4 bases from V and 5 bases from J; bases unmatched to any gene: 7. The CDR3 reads CASSARSGGDEQYF. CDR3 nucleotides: TGTGCCAGCAGTGCCCGATCCGGGGGGGACGAGCAGTACTTC.

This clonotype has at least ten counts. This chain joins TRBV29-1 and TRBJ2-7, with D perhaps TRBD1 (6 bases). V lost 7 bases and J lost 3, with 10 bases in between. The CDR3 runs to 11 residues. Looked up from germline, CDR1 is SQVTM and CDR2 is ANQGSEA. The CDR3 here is CSAGTNYEQYF. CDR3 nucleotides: TGCAGCGCCGGGACAAACTACGAGCAGTACTTC.

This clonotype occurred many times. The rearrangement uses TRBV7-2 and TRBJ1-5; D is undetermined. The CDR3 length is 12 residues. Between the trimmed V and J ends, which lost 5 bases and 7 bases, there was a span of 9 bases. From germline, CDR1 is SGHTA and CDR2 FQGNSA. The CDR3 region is CASSLQSQPQHF. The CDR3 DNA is TGTGCCAGCAGCCTTCAGTCCCAGCCCCAGCATTTT.

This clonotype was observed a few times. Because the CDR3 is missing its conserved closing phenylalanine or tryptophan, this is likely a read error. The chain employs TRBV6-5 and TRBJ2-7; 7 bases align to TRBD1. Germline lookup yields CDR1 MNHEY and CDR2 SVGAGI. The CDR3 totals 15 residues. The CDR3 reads CASSSKTGRPYKQYS. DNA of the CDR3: TGTGCCAGCAGTTCGAAGACAGGGAGACCCTACAAGCAGTACTCC.

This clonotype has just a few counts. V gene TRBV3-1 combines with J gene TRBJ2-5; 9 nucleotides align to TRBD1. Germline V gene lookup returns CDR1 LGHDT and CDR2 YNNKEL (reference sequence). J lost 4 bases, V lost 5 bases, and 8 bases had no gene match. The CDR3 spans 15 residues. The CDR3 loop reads CASSSGTGNGETQYF. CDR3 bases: TGTGCCAGCAGCTCCGGGACAGGGAACGGAGAGACCCAGTACTTC.

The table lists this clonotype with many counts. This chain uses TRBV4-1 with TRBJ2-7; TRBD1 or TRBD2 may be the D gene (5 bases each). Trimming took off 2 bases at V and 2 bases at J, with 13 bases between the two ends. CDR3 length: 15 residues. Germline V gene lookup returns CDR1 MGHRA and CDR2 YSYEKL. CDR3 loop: CASSQPRDGAYEQYF. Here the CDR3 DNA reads TGCGCCAGCAGCCAACCCCGGGACGGCGCCTACGAGCAGTACTTC.

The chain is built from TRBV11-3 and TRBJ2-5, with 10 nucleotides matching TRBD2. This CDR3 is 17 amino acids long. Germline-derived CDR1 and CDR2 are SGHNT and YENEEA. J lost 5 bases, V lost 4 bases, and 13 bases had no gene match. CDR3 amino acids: CASSSIPAGGMGETQYF. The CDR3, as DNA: TGTGCCAGCAGCTCTATACCAGCGGGGGGGATGGGGGAGACCCAGTACTTC.

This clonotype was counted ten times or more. CDR3 coding DNA: TGTGCCAGCAGTACGGTCGCAGGGGCCGGGGGTTCACCCCTCCACTTT. Translating gives CASSTVAGAGGSPLHF. The chain carries TRBV7-8 and TRBJ1-6; tentative D call: TRBD1 (6 bases). From germline, CDR1 is SGHVS and CDR2 FQNEAQ. The CDR3 is 16 residues long. Trimming pared 6 bases from V and 9 bases from J, leaving 21 bases between.

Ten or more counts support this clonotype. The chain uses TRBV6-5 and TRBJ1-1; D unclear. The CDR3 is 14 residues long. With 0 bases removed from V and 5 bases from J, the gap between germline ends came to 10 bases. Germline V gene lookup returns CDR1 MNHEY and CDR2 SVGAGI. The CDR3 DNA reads TGTGCCAGCAGTTACTCGAACGTAGGAACTGAAGCTTTCTTT. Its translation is CASSYSNVGTEAFF.

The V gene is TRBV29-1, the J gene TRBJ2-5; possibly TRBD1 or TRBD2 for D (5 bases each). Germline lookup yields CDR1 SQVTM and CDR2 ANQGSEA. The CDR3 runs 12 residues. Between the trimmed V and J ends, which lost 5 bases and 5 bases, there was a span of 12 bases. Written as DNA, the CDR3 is TGCAGCGTTCCGGGACCCGGGGAGACCCAGTACTTC. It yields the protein CSVPGPGETQYF.

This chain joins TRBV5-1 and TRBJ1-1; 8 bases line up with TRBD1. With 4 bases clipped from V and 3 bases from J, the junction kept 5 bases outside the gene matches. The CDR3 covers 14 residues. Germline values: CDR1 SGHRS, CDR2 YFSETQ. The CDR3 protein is CASSETGADTEAFF. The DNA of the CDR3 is TGCGCCAGCAGCGAGACAGGGGCAGACACTGAAGCTTTCTTT.

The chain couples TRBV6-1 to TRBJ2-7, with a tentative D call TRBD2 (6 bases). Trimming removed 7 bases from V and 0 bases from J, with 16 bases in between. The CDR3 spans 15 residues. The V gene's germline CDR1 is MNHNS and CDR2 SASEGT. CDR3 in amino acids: CASTAGTEPSYEQYF. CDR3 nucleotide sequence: TGTGCCAGCACCGCGGGGACCGAGCCCTCCTACGAGCAGTACTTC.

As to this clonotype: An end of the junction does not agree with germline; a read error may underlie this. CDR3 in DNA: TGTGCCACAAGGGGGCAGGCGACCTATGAGCAGTACTTC. This codes for CATRGQATYEQYF. The chain couples TRBV19 to TRBJ2-7; TRBD1 matches at 7 bases. This CDR3 comprises 13 residues. Germline CDR1 LNHDA, CDR2 SQIVND (reference sequence).

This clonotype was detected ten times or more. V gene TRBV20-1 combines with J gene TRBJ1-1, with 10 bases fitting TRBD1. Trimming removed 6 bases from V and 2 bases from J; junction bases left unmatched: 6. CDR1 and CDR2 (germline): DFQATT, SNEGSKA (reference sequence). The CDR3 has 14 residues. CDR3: CSARQGASNTEAFF. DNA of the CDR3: TGCAGTGCAAGACAGGGGGCGAGTAACACTGAAGCTTTCTTT.

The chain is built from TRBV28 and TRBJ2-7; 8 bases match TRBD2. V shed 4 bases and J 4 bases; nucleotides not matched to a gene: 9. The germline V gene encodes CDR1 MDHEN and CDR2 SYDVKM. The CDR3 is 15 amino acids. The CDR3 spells CASSSLAAYLYEQYF. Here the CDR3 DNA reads TGTGCCAGCAGTTCACTAGCGGCCTACCTTTACGAGCAGTACTTC.

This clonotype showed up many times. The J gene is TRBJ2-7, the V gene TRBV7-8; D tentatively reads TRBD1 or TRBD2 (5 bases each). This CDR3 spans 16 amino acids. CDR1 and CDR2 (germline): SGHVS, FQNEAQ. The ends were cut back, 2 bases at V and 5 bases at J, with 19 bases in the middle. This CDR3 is CASSLRATGPQDEQYF. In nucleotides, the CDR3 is TGTGCCAGCAGCTTAAGGGCCACGGGACCCCAGGACGAGCAGTACTTC.

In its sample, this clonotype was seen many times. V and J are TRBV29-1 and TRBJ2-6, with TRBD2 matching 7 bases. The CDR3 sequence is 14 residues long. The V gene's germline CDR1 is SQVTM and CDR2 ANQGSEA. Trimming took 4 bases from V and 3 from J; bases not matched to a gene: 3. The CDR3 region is CSVAGRDGANVLTF. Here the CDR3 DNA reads TGCAGCGTTGCGGGGAGGGATGGGGCCAACGTCCTGACTTTC. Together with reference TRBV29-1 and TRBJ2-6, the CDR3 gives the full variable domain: SAVISQKPSRDICQRGTSLTIQCQVDSQVTMMFWYRQQPGQSLTLIATANQGSEATYESGFVIDKFPISRPNLTFSTLTVSNMSPEDSSIYLCSVAGRDGANVLTFGAGSRLTVL.

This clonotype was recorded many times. The CDR3 sequence: CSAQNDGDQPQHF. The CDR3 DNA sequence: TGCAGTGCCCAAAATGACGGTGATCAGCCCCAGCATTTT. This chain uses TRBV20-1 with TRBJ1-5; D ambiguous. Germline values: CDR1 DFQATT, CDR2 SNEGSKA (reference sequence). The CDR3 totals 13 residues. V lost 6 bases and J lost 5, with 14 bases in between.

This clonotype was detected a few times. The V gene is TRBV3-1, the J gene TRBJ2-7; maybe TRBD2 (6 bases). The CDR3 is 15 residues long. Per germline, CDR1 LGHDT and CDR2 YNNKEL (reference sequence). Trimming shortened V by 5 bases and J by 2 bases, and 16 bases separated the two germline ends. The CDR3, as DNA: TGTGCCAGCAGCTATGGGCCGGGGGACCCCTACGAGCAGTACTTC. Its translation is CASSYGPGDPYEQYF.

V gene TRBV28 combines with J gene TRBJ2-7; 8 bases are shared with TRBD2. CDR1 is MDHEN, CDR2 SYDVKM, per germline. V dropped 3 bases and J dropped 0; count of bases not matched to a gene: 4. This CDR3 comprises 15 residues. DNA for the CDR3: TGTGCCAGCAGTTTCGATCGGGAGGGCTCCTACGAGCAGTACTTC. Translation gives CASSFDREGSYEQYF. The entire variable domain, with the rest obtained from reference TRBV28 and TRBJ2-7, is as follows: DVKVTQSSRYLVKRTGEKVFLECVQDMDHENMFWYRQDPGLGLRLIYFSYDVKMKEKGDIPEGYSVSREKKERFSLILESASTNQTSMYLCASSFDREGSYEQYFGPGTRLTVT.

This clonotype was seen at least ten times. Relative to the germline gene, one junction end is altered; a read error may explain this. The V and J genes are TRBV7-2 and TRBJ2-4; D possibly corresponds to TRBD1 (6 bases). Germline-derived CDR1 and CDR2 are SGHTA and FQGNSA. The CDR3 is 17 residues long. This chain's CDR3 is CASSLAARGSAKNIKYF. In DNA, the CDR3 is TGTGCCAGCAGCTTAGCGGCCAGGGGATCGGCCAAAAACATTAAGTACTTC.

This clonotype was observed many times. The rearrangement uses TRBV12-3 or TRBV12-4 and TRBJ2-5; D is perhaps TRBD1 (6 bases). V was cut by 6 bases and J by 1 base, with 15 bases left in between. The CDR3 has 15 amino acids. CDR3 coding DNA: TGTGCCAGCAGGCTAGGACAGAAGAGCCAAGAGACCCAGTACTTC. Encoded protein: CASRLGQKSQETQYF.